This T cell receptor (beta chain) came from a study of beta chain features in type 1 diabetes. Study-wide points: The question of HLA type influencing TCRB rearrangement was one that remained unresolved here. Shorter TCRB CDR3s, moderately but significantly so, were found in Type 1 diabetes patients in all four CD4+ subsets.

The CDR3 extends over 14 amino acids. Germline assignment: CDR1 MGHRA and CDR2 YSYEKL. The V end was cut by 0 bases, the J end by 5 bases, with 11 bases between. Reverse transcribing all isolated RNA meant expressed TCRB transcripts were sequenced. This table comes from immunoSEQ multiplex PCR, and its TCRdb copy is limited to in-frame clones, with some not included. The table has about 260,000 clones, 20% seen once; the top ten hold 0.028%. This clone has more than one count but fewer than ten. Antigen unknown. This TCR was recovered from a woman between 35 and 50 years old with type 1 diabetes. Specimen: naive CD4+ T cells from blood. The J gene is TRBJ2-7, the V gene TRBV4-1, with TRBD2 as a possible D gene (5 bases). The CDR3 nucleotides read TGCGCCAGCAGCCAAGAAATCGAGGGTCACGAGCAGTACTTC. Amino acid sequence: CASSQEIEGHEQYF.